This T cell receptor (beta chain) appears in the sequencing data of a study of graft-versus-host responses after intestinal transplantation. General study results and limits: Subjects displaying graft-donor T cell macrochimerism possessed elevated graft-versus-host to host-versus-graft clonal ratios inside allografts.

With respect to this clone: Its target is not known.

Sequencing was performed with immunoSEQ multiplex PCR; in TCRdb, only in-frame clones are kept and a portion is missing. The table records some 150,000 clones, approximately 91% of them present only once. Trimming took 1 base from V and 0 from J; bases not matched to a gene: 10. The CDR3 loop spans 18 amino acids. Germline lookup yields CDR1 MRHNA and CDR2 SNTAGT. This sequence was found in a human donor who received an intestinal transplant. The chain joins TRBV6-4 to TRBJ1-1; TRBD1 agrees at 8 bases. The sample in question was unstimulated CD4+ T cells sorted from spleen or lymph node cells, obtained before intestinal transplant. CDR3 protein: CASSDYKPRDRMNTEAFF. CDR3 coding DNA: TGTGCCAGCAGTGACTACAAACCCCGGGACAGGATGAACACTGAAGCTTTCTTT.